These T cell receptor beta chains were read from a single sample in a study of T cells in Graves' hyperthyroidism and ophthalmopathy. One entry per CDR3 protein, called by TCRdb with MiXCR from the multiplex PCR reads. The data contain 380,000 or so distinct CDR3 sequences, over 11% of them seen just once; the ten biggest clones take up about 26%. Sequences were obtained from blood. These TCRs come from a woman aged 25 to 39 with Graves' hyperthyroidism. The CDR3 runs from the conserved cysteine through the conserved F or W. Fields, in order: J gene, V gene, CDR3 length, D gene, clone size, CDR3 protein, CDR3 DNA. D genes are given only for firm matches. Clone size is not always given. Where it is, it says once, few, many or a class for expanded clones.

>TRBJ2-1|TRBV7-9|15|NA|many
CASSSLRPIYNEQFF
TGTGCCAGCAGCTCCTTACGTCCCATCTACAATGAGCAGTTCTTC
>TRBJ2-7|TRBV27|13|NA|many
CASSIPYSSEQYF
TGTGCCAGCAGTATCCCCTATAGTAGCGAGCAGTACTTC
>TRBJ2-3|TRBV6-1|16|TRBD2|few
CASSSGTSGSSDTQYF
TGTGCCAGCAGCTCCGGGACTAGCGGGAGCTCAGATACGCAGTATTTT
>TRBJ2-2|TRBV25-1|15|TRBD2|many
CASRASGTNTGELFF
TGTGCCAGCAGGGCAAGCGGGACGAACACCGGGGAGCTGTTTTTT
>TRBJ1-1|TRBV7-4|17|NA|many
CASSVGTPLNLDTEAFF
TGTGCCAGCAGCGTAGGGACACCGCTGAACCTGGACACTGAAGCTTTCTTT
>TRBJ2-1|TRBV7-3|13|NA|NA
CASSWDWNNEQFF
TGTGCCAGCAGCTGGGACTGGAACAATGAGCAGTTCTTC
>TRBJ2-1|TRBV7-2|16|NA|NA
CASSQPPRDFYNEQFF
TGCGCCAGCAGCCAGCCCCCCCGGGACTTCTACAATGAGCAGTTCTTC
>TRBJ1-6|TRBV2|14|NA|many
CASSGGHVLSPLHF
TGTGCCAGCAGTGGGGGACATGTGCTTTCACCCCTCCACTTT
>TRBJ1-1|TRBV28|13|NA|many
CASSLSRNAEAFF
TGTGCCAGCAGTTTAAGTCGGAACGCTGAAGCTTTCTTT
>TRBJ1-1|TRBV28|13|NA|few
CASSWGGDTEAFF
TGTGCCAGCAGTTGGGGGGGAGATACTGAAGCTTTCTTT
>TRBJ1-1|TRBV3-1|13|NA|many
CASMGGWNTEAFF
TGTGCCAGCATGGGGGGGTGGAACACTGAAGCTTTCTTT
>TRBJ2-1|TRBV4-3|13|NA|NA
CASSQDGAQEQFF
TGCGCCAGCAGCCAAGATGGAGCACAGGAGCAGTTCTTC
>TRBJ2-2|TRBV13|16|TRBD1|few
CASSLEGQGGTGELFF
TGTGCCAGCAGCTTAGAAGGACAGGGCGGCACCGGGGAGCTGTTTTTT
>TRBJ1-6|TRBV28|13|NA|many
CASRASAGSPLHF
TGTGCCAGCAGGGCTAGCGCGGGTTCACCCCTCCACTTT
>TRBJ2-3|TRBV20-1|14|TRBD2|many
CSARLAGYTDTQYF
TGCAGTGCTAGGCTAGCGGGGTACACAGATACGCAGTATTTT
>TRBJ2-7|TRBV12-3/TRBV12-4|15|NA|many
CASSTPGTVSYEQYF
TGTGCCAGCAGTACACCCGGGACGGTCTCCTACGAGCAGTACTTC
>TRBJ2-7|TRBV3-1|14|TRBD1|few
CASSRGTGNYEQYF
TGTGCCAGCAGCCGTGGGACAGGGAACTACGAGCAGTACTTC
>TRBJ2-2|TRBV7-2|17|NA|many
CASSLALRLGFGGELFF
TGTGCCAGCAGCTTAGCGCTGCGACTAGGTTTCGGCGGGGAGCTGTTTTTT
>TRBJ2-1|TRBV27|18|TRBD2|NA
CASSLMYGGTEGYNEQFF
TGTGCCAGCAGTTTAATGTACGGGGGGACTGAAGGTTACAATGAGCAGTTCTTC
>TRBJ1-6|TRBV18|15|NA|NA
CASSPSVADNSPLHF
TGTGCCAGCTCACCAAGTGTGGCAGATAATTCACCCCTCCACTTT
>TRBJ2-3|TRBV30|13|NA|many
CAWGGIPADTQYF
TGTGCCTGGGGGGGGATCCCGGCAGATACGCAGTATTTT
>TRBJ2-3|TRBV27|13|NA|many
CASSTPSTDTQYF
TGTGCCAGCAGTACCCCTAGCACAGATACGCAGTATTTT
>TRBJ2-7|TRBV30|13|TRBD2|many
CASRETGYYEQYF
TGTGCCTCGCGGGAGACGGGCTACTACGAGCAGTACTTC
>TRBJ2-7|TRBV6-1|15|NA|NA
CASSLRDSFSYEQYF
TGTGCCAGCAGTTTGCGGGACTCCTTTTCCTACGAGCAGTACTTC
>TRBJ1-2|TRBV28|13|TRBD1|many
CASSPGQRGGYTF
TGTGCCAGCAGTCCGGGACAGCGTGGGGGCTACACCTTC
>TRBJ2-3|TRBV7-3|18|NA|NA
CASSLKAKGGRNTDTQYF
TGTGCCAGCAGCTTAAAAGCCAAAGGTGGGAGGAACACAGATACGCAGTATTTT
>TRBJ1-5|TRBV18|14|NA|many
CASSQEFSNQPQHF
TGTGCCAGCTCACAGGAATTTAGCAATCAGCCCCAGCATTTT
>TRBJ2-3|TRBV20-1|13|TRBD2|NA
CSATGLGSDTQYF
TGCAGTGCTACCGGACTAGGTTCAGATACGCAGTATTTT